This TCR beta chain originates from a study of shared clonotypes between healthy human individuals (dated by TCRdb to about 2020). About the investigation overall: Three men and a couple of women, aged 18 to 49 years, made up the cohort. For each donor, CD4 naive and CD4 memory were each given three plates, CD8 naive was given two plates, and CD8 memory was given one plate. To estimate repertoire size and how much clonotypes are shared between individuals, the study performed deep sequencing of blood TCR repertoires from 4 to 6 healthy adults. Libraries were prepared and TCR repertoires were sequenced by different laboratories using diverse techniques, in order to increase sequencing depth and limit assay-specific biases. Leukapheresis yielded between about 0.85 and 10 billion PBMCs per donor. General conclusions and limits of the study: Sampling was restricted to blood, and TCR repertoires in tissue are likely to differ from TCR repertoires in blood. Even with the large sequencing depth, rarefaction of the sorted-subset datasets indicated that sequencing was incomplete. Naive subsets generally had larger estimated clonotype richness than memory subsets did. Compared with non-shared clonotypes, the clonotypes found in all four sorted-subset donors had higher generation probabilities. The genetic and exposure-history diversity represented was limited by the small number of donors. When a few donors were compared, the shared fraction of clonotypes was about 5% for naive CD4, about 4% for naive CD8, roughly 2.3% for memory CD4, and roughly 0.43% for memory CD8. Based on pairwise subsampling, the degree of clonotype sharing among donors was expected to be affected by sequencing depth.

TCR CDR3 regions were amplified from genomic DNA by multiplex PCR using the deep immunoSEQ assay. Extracted genomic DNA from each cell subset was spread evenly across all wells of several immunoSEQ 96-well plates, with each plate serving as a replicate. For sorted subsets, around 0.2 ug of genomic DNA, equivalent to 25,000 to 35,000 T cell genomes, went into each replicate PCR. The purified libraries were quantified using a Qubit 3.0 fluorometer, sized with a Bioanalyzer 2100, and then quantified again using the KAPA Library Quantification kit. A separate single-read 150-cycle Illumina NextSeq 550 flow cell was used to sequence each immunoSEQ 96-well plate. The study's processing was this. Because the immunoSEQ output held only junctional sequences and lacked quality scores, the filtering could not match the filtering applied to full-length reads. To assign V/J genes and CDR3, sequences were annotated using PyIR, a Python wrapper for IgBLAST v1.9, with IMGT germline references. Reads with weak V/J assignments (E-value above 1e-6), missing CDR3, stop codons, out-of-frame junctions, or ambiguous translated residues were removed. A V3J clonotype was defined by an identical inferred V gene, J gene, and CDR3 amino acid sequence. Percentage overlap between repertoires was calculated by dividing the number of shared unique clonotypes by the size of the smaller repertoire. RTK rarefaction, the Chao1 estimator, and Recon v2.1 estimates of unobserved clonotypes were used to assess repertoire richness. Generation probabilities for all TCRbeta clonotypes obtained by the gDNA method from several donors were computed using OLGA. TCRdb stores this immuneACCESS table with in-frame sequences only. Part of the clones is absent; in the studies checked, under half of the shortfall reflects unresolved V genes, and no reason is known for the rest. Clone size and the V and J calls come from that table; the DNA yielded D and trimming. Within this sample are over a million clones, with 75% to 80% of them counted one time only. The ten largest clones add up to roughly 0.57% of the sample.

For this chain, trimming is 3 bases at the V end and 3 bases at the J end, and the number of junction bases without a gene match is 2. From the cysteine through the phenylalanine, the CDR3 covers 15 amino acids. The read is trimmed to its CDR3 DNA, 45 bases read in frame from base 1. The germline V gene (reference sequence) gives CDR1 as SEHNR and CDR2 as FQNEAQ. Note on this clone: Its recognized antigen is unknown. Per-base qualities were not stored, and no clone one base away is much larger.

The donors were healthy, HIV-negative adults with no recently reported acute infections or vaccinations. Only Caucasian adults living in Nashville, Tennessee, USA were represented among the donors. CD4+ T cells were enriched by magnetic negative selection, after which naive cells were positively selected on CD45RA and the negative fraction was taken as the memory subset. After blood collection by leukapheresis, PBMCs were isolated using Ficoll-Histopaque density gradient centrifugation and then cryopreserved in the vapor phase of liquid nitrogen. Purity and quantity of every magnetically sorted T cell population were checked by analytical flow cytometry. Genomic DNA was isolated from every sorted fraction and measured by UV absorbance on a Nanodrop 2000c.

Sequencing was performed on memory CD4+ T cells from PBMCs. The sample's cell subset or site label, decoded: CD45RA-negative fraction. The chain is made from TRBV7-9 and TRBJ2-2, and 9 junction bases match TRBD2. This TCR was recovered from a young man in good health. Some clones in this sample may be carry-over from other donors' samples. The nucleotides are TGTGCCAGCAGCTTTAGCGGGAGCGACACCGGGGAGCTGTTTTTT. This translates into CASSFSGSDTGELFF. Where the CDR3 stops, the reference TRBV7-9 and TRBJ2-2 genes take over; the full variable domain is DTGVSQNPRHKITKRGQNVTFRCDPISEHNRLYWYRQTLGQGPEFLTYFQNEAQLEKSRLLSDRFSAERPKGSFSTLEIQRTEQGDSAMYLCASSFSGSDTGELFFGEGSRLTVL.